Sequencing of this T cell receptor (beta chain) was carried out in a study of CD8 T cells in ankylosing spondylitis. Notes on the study in general: In synovial fluid and blood from reactive arthritis, some motif variants were previously reported. In ankylosing spondylitis patients, matched synovial fluid reportedly showed significant enrichment of disease-linked clones.

Quantitative 5'-RACE with molecular barcodes generated TCR beta libraries. From the 5' RACE reads, TCRdb called clonotypes with MiXCR, one entry per CDR3 protein. The sample records approximately 220,000 distinct CDR3 sequences, 10% to 13% being singletons. The table lists this clonotype with a count of one. Its antigen is not identified. This CDR3 region has 13 residues. The germline V gene encodes CDR1 LGHDT and CDR2 YNNKEL (reference sequence). V lost 5 bases, J lost 0 bases, and 7 bases lay in between. The sequencing input was blood, either unsorted or a sorted T cell fraction (not recorded which). The TCR originated in a male donor with ankylosing spondylitis or in good health (not recorded which). The chain is built from TRBV3-1 and TRBJ2-5, with no clear D. The CDR3 loop reads CASSFHNQETQYF. CDR3 coding DNA: TGTGCCAGCAGCTTCCATAACCAAGAGACCCAGTACTTC.